Sequencing of this T cell receptor beta chain was carried out in a study of blood T cell repertoires in COVID-19. The protocol was immunoSEQ multiplex PCR, while the TCRdb copy is restricted to in-frame clones and leaves out a portion. Altogether hundreds of thousands of clones are present, roughly 88% being singletons, with the ten largest covering around 1.4%. The CDR3 contains 17 residues. V lost 5 bases, J lost 5 bases, and 21 bases lay in between. Germline V CDR1 and CDR2: SEHNR, FQNEAQ (reference sequence). Source material: peripheral blood. This TCR was sampled from a woman aged 25 to 39 with active or convalescent COVID-19. The chain is built from TRBV7-9 and TRBJ2-2; D not certain. This CDR3 is CASSVTPDKSRTGELFF. In DNA form, the CDR3 reads TGTGCCAGCAGCGTCACCCCCGACAAATCCCGTACCGGGGAGCTGTTTTTT. The whole variable domain, remainder taken from reference TRBV7-9 and TRBJ2-2, is DTGVSQNPRHKITKRGQNVTFRCDPISEHNRLYWYRQTLGQGPEFLTYFQNEAQLEKSRLLSDRFSAERPKGSFSTLEIQRTEQGDSAMYLCASSVTPDKSRTGELFFGEGSRLTVL.